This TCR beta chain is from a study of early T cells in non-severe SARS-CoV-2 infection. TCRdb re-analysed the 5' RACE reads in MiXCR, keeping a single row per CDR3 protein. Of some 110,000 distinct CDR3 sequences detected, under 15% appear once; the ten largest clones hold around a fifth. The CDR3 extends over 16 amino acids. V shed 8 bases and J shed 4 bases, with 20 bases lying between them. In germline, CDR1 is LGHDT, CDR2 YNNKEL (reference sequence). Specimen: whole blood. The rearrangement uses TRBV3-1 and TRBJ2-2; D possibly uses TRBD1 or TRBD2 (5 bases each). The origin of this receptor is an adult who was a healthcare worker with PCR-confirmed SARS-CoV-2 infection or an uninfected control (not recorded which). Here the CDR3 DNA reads TGTGCCAGCTTAGGGCGAGAGACAGAGGGCACCGGGGAGCTGTTTTTT. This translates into CASLGRETEGTGELFF.